This TCR beta chain was identified during a study of cytomegalovirus exposure and HLA in healthy donors. Produced via immunoSEQ multiplex PCR; TCRdb's table is partial and in-frame only. This table has approximately 200,000 clones, roughly 81% appearing once. In germline, CDR1 is SGHTA, CDR2 FQGNSA. The V gene lost 3 bases and the J gene lost 3 bases, with 15 bases spanning the gap. The CDR3 consists of 16 residues. Sequencing input: PBMCs. The chain is built from TRBV7-2 and TRBJ1-5; no clear D gene. The clonotype was recovered from a woman aged 25 to 39 in good health and CMV-seronegative. CDR3 in DNA: TGTGCCAGCAGCTTTGCAGGTGGCAACCTCAATCAGCCCCAGCATTTT. Amino acid sequence: CASSFAGGNLNQPQHF. Combining the CDR3 with reference TRBV7-2 and TRBJ1-5 gives the whole variable domain GAGVSQSPSNKVTEKGKDVELRCDPISGHTALYWYRQSLGQGLEFLIYFQGNSAPDKSGLPSDRFSAERTGGSVSTLTIQRTQQEDSAVYLCASSFAGGNLNQPQHFGDGTRLSIL.